The 7 T cell receptor beta chains below all came from one sample that was sequenced in a study of molecular identifiers for immune sequencing clone quantification. TCRdb re-called the PCR reads with MiXCR, one entry per CDR3 protein. The sample has 40,000 to 65,000 distinct CDR3 sequences, more than 35% seen once; the top ten hold about 3.8%. The specimen sequenced was naive CD8+ T cells from blood, with Jurkat cell RNA spiked in. Regarding subset: FACS-sorted CD8+CD4-CCR7+CD45RA+ naive T cells. The origin of the receptors is a human donor in good health. Some libraries in this study had Jurkat cell RNA spiked in.

Comments on this clonotype: A read error is possible here, since a much larger clone lies one base away. The V call is TRBV6-6, the J call TRBJ2-5; 12 nucleotides match TRBD2. Germline V CDR1 and CDR2: MNHNY, SVGAGI (reference sequence). This CDR3 spans 15 amino acids. DNA for the CDR3: TGTGCCAGCTGTTACGCTAGCGGGAGGGTCGAGACCCAGTACTTC. Translating gives CASCYASGRVETQYF.

About this clonotype itself: A read error may be the cause here, since a much bigger clone is one base away. The chain uses TRBV7-9 and TRBJ2-3; 9 bases line up with TRBD1. The CDR3 has 13 residues. Germline values: CDR1 SEHNR, CDR2 FQNEAQ (reference sequence). The CDR3 here is CASRATGGDTQNF. As DNA, the CDR3 is TGTGCCAGCAGGGCGACAGGGGGGGATACGCAGAATTTT.

Remarks on this clonotype: This may be a read error: a much more frequent sequence differs by one nucleotide. This rearrangement joins TRBV6-2 or TRBV6-3 to TRBJ1-5, with TRBD1 matching over 8 bases. The CDR3 has 15 amino acids. Looked up from germline, CDR1 is MNHEY and CDR2 is SVGEGT. CDR3 sequence reads: CASSYAGGAGQSQHF. The CDR3 DNA sequence: TGTGCCAGCAGTTACGCAGGGGGCGCCGGTCAGTCCCAGCATTTT.

On this clonotype: This sequence may be a read error, since a much larger clone differs from it by one base. This chain connects TRBV7-2 to TRBJ2-1; the D is unclear. Germline CDR1 reads SGHTA; CDR2 reads FQGNSA. This CDR3 is built from 13 residues. The CDR3 bases are TGTGCCAGCAGCTTATTTACTACCAATGCGCAGTTCTTC. This sequence encodes CASSLFTTNAQFF.

This chain uses TRBV13 with TRBJ2-3; 9 nucleotides line up with TRBD2. This CDR3 is built from 15 residues. Trimming removed 6 bases from V and 2 bases from J; junction bases left unmatched: 6. Germline-derived CDR1 and CDR2 are PRHDT and FYEKMQ (reference sequence). The CDR3 DNA is TGTGCCAGCAGTTATAGCGGGGGCCTCACAGATACGCAGTATTTT. It translates to CASSYSGGLTDTQYF.

On this clonotype: A read error may be the cause here, since a much bigger clone is one base away. The chain combines TRBV7-2 with TRBJ1-4; no clear D gene. This CDR3 has 16 amino acids. Germline V gives CDR1 SGHTA, CDR2 FQGNSA. The CDR3 bases are TGTGCCAGCAGCTTAGTTAGGAACAGCCCTAATGAAATACTGTTTTTT. It translates to CASSLVRNSPNEILFF.

There are many counts of this clonotype. The V gene is TRBV18, the J gene TRBJ2-3; D is possibly TRBD1 (6 bases). Germline values: CDR1 KGHSH, CDR2 LQKENI. The CDR3 extends over 14 amino acids. V gave up 0 bases and J gave up 4 bases, with 8 bases separating them. CDR3 nucleotides: TGTGCCAGCTCACCACCACAGGGCGCAGATACGCAGTATTTT. Its protein is CASSPPQGADTQYF.